The 21 T cell receptor beta chains listed next were all sequenced from one sample in a study of spatial heterogeneity in lung cancer. TCRdb reprocessed the 5' RACE reads with MiXCR, giving one entry per CDR3 protein. The table shows under 50,000 distinct CDR3 sequences, with approximately 5.2% occurring only once. Regarding time point: sample taken at primary tumor resection. The input material, whole RNA from tumor, nontumor lung or frozen PBMC, was sequenced unsorted. The starting material was PBMCs, obtained at surgery. The receptors were gathered from a female donor with early-stage non-small cell lung cancer.

This clonotype was seen repeatedly, ten times or more. The gene calls are TRBV25-1 and TRBJ1-3; a weak D match, TRBD1 (5 bases). Germline values: CDR1 MGHDK, CDR2 SYGVNS. The V and J ends lost 2 bases and 1 base respectively, with 6 bases between them. The CDR3 is 14 amino acids. CDR3 residues: CASSEGGSGNTIYF. Written as DNA, the CDR3 is TGTGCCAGCAGTGAAGGGGGATCTGGAAACACCATATATTTT.

This clonotype is medium-sized by share. The chain employs TRBV20-1 and TRBJ1-6, with 9 bases identical to TRBD1. Trimming removed 0 bases from V and 8 bases from J; junction bases left unmatched: 5. The CDR3 totals 15 residues. Germline loops: CDR1 DFQATT, CDR2 SNEGSKA (reference sequence). As DNA, the CDR3 is TGCAGTGCTAGAGATCCGGGACAGGGCGATTCACCCCTCCACTTT. It codes for CSARDPGQGDSPLHF.

This clonotype was seen repeatedly, ten times or more. V usage is TRBV7-3 and J usage is TRBJ2-6; no clear D gene. The CDR3 is 15 amino acids. V lost 5 bases, J lost 4 bases, and 12 bases lay in between. From germline, CDR1 is SGHTA and CDR2 FQGTGA. The CDR3 here is CASSEKVPGANVLTF. The CDR3 DNA reads as TGTGCCAGCAGCGAGAAAGTGCCCGGGGCCAACGTCCTGACTTTC.

This clonotype has just a few counts. This rearrangement joins TRBV7-8 to TRBJ1-5; the match to TRBD1 covers 12 bases. The CDR3 has 15 residues. With 5 bases clipped from V and 3 bases from J, the junction kept 2 bases outside the gene matches. The V gene's germline CDR1 is SGHVS and CDR2 FQNEAQ. The CDR3 loop is CASSPGQGANQPQHF. CDR3 DNA sequence: TGTGCCAGCAGCCCGGGACAGGGGGCCAATCAGCCCCAGCATTTT. Using reference TRBV7-8 and TRBJ1-5 for the parts outside the CDR3, the full variable domain is GAGVSQSPRYKVAKRGQDVALRCDPISGHVSLFWYQQALGQGPEFLTYFQNEAQLDKSGLPSDRFFAERPEGSVSTLKIQRTQQEDSAVYLCASSPGQGANQPQHFGDGTRLSIL.

This clonotype was found many times. The chain couples TRBV9 to TRBJ1-6; no clear D gene. V was clipped by 2 bases and J by 9 bases, with 15 bases between them. From germline, CDR1 is SGDLS and CDR2 YYNGEE. The CDR3 totals 15 residues. For the CDR3, the DNA is TGTGCCAGCAGCGTTGATGACGCGCGAGTTTCACCCCTCCACTTT. It translates to CASSVDDARVSPLHF.

This clonotype was seen at least ten times. The chain joins TRBV5-1 to TRBJ2-5; 11 nucleotides match TRBD1. The junction had 7 bases not matched to a gene; V was cut back by 4 bases and J by 5 bases. This CDR3 is 15 amino acids long. In germline, CDR1 is SGHRS, CDR2 YFSETQ. The CDR3: CASSHGTGGSETQYF. In DNA, the CDR3 is TGCGCCAGCAGCCACGGGACAGGGGGTTCCGAGACCCAGTACTTC.

In this sample, this clonotype turned up many times. This chain joins TRBV20-1 and TRBJ1-5, with D perhaps matching TRBD1 (6 bases). The CDR3 totals 17 residues. Trimming removed 1 base from V and 0 bases from J, with 16 bases in between. Germline CDR1 reads DFQATT; CDR2 reads SNEGSKA (reference sequence). CDR3 amino acids: CSARAGWGADSNQPQHF. The CDR3 DNA follows: TGCAGTGCTAGAGCAGGCTGGGGGGCGGATAGCAATCAGCCCCAGCATTTT.

This clonotype showed up many times. The chain recombines TRBV16 with TRBJ1-3, with TRBD1 as a possible D gene (5 bases). The length of the CDR3 is 17 residues. V dropped 5 bases and J dropped 0 bases, with 17 bases sitting between them. Per germline, CDR1 KGHSY and CDR2 FQNENV. The DNA of the CDR3 is TGTGCCAGCAGCGTGACAGCCCTCCCTTCCTCTGGAAACACCATATATTTT. This sequence encodes CASSVTALPSSGNTIYF. Based on the CDR3 plus reference TRBV16 and TRBJ1-3, the full variable domain is GEEVAQTPKHLVRGEGQKAKLYCAPIKGHSYVFWYQQVLKNEFKFLISFQNENVFDETGMPKERFSAKCLPNSPCSLEIQATKLEDSAVYFCASSVTALPSSGNTIYFGEGSWLTVV.

At least ten counts were recorded for this clonotype. The chain has TRBV7-9 and TRBJ2-7, with TRBD2 matching over 9 bases. Germline CDR1 and CDR2: SEHNR and FQNEAQ (reference sequence). The CDR3 runs 15 residues. The V gene end was trimmed by 2 bases and the J gene end by 3 bases; junction bases not matched to a gene: 5. The CDR3 coding sequence is TGTGCCAGCAGCTTACGCGGGGGGGCCATCTACGAGCAGTACTTC. This translates into CASSLRGGAIYEQYF.

This clonotype was observed many times. The V and J genes are TRBV29-1 and TRBJ2-3, with no clear D. Deletions cut 1 base from V and 6 bases from J, with 20 bases between. CDR3 length: 16 amino acids. Germline V gene sequence: CDR1 SQVTM, CDR2 ANQGSEA. CDR3 amino acids: CSVEGSKPHKADTQYF. CDR3 DNA: TGCAGCGTTGAAGGTAGTAAGCCCCACAAGGCGGATACGCAGTATTTT.

This clonotype has more than one count but fewer than ten. The chain recombines TRBV3-1 with TRBJ2-5; no definite D call. The CDR3 spans 15 residues. V was cut by 1 base and J by 2 bases, with 11 bases left in between. CDR1 LGHDT and CDR2 YNNKEL come from the germline V gene (reference sequence). The CDR3 DNA sequence: TGTGCCAGCAGCCAAGTTGGCAGGTTTCAAGAGACCCAGTACTTC. It yields the protein CASSQVGRFQETQYF.

For this clonotype: A much bigger clone sits one base away, suggesting this may be a read error. Given the absence of the conserved phenylalanine or tryptophan at the CDR3 end, a read error is likely. The CDR3 sequence: CASSVSASSGNTIYL. The CDR3 DNA sequence: TGTGCCAGCAGCGTATCAGCGAGCTCTGGAAACACCATATATCTT. The chain uses TRBV9 and TRBJ1-3, with D unresolved. V was cut by 1 base and J by 0 bases, with 8 bases left in between. CDR3 length: 15 amino acids. Germline V gene data show CDR1 as SGDLS and CDR2 as YYNGEE.

This clonotype appeared many times. The chain couples TRBV5-1 to TRBJ2-3, with D possibly TRBD2 on 5 matching bases. In germline, CDR1 is SGHRS, CDR2 YFSETQ. There are 15 residues in the CDR3. The V end lost 3 bases, the J end lost 8 bases, and 19 bases lay between the germline ends. The CDR3: CASSSDPGLAGTQYF. For the CDR3, the DNA is TGCGCCAGCAGCTCAGACCCGGGCCTGGCGGGTACGCAGTATTTT. The whole variable domain, filled in from reference TRBV5-1 and TRBJ2-3, reads KAGVTQTPRYLIKTRGQQVTLSCSPISGHRSVSWYQQTPGQGLQFLFEYFSETQRNKGNFPGRFSGRQFSNSRSEMNVSTLELGDSALYLCASSSDPGLAGTQYFGPGTRLTVL.

Ten or more counts support this clonotype. The rearrangement uses TRBV4-2 and TRBJ1-6; D is undetermined. CDR3 length equals 18 residues. V lost 0 bases and J lost 0, with 12 bases in between. From germline, CDR1 is LGHNA and CDR2 YNFKEQ. This CDR3 reads CASSQDVVGSSYNSPLHF. The CDR3 nucleotides are TGTGCCAGCAGCCAAGATGTTGTGGGGAGCTCCTATAATTCACCCCTCCACTTT.

This clonotype was recorded at least ten times. V gene TRBV5-1 combines with J gene TRBJ2-1; possible D gene TRBD1, 6 bases. The CDR3 length is 14 residues. Germline V CDR1 and CDR2: SGHRS, YFSETQ. V was shortened by 6 bases and J by 5 bases, with 15 bases between the two germline ends. This CDR3 reads CASNFGTWDNEQFF. CDR3 in DNA: TGCGCCAGCAACTTTGGGACATGGGACAATGAGCAGTTCTTC.

At least ten counts were recorded for this clonotype. This chain uses TRBV12-3 or TRBV12-4 with TRBJ1-4; 9 nucleotides line up with TRBD1. CDR3 length equals 14 residues. V lost 5 bases to trimming and J lost 10 bases; unmatched junction nucleotides: 8. In DNA, the CDR3 is TGTGCCAGCAGTCAGGGGGACAGGGAAAGAAAACTGTTTTTT. Protein sequence: CASSQGDRERKLFF.

Ten or more counts support this clonotype. V is TRBV12-3 or TRBV12-4 and J is TRBJ2-5, with 8 positions matching TRBD1. The CDR3 is 13 amino acids. With 7 bases clipped from V and 2 bases from J, the junction kept 3 bases outside the gene matches. CDR3 bases: TGTGCCAGCAAGCGACAGGGGCAAGAGACCCAGTACTTC. It specifies CASKRQGQETQYF.

This clonotype was counted at least ten times. This chain links TRBV5-1 with TRBJ1-1; tentative D call: TRBD1 (5 bases). The CDR3 length is 14 residues. CDR1 and CDR2 (germline): SGHRS, YFSETQ. V lost 5 bases and J lost 5, with 16 bases in between. As DNA, the CDR3 is TGCGCCAGCAGACCGGACACATTCATAACTGAAGCTTTCTTT. Protein: CASRPDTFITEAFF.

The rearrangement joins TRBV2 to TRBJ1-5, with TRBD1 as a possible D gene (5 bases). V was shortened by 3 bases and J by 5 bases, with 11 bases between the two germline ends. Germline V gives CDR1 SNHLY, CDR2 FYNNEI. This CDR3 spans 14 amino acids. CDR3 sequence: CASSDFGDYQPQHF. The DNA of the CDR3 is TGTGCCAGCAGTGATTTCGGGGACTATCAGCCCCAGCATTTT.

This clonotype was recorded many times. The chain links TRBV7-6 to TRBJ2-7; D tentatively fits TRBD1 or TRBD2 (5 bases each). The CDR3 totals 13 residues. Deletions cut 4 bases from V and 3 bases from J, with 10 bases between. Germline V gives CDR1 SGHVS, CDR2 FNYEAQ. CDR3 loop: CASSSGPNYEQYF. The CDR3 DNA reads TGTGCCAGCAGCTCGGGACCGAACTACGAGCAGTACTTC.

Ten or more counts support this clonotype. V and J are TRBV11-2 and TRBJ2-5; D remains ambiguous. CDR1 and CDR2 from the germline V gene are SGHAT and FQNNGV. Trimming removed 5 bases at V and 2 bases at J, with 0 bases between. The CDR3 is 10 amino acids. As DNA, the CDR3 is TGTGCCAGCAGCCAAGAGACCCAGTACTTC. Protein: CASSQETQYF.